Each of the 22 T cell receptor beta chains below was sequenced from the same sample in a study of T cell responses to AZD1222 COVID-19 vaccine. Sequencing was performed with immunoSEQ multiplex PCR; in TCRdb, only in-frame clones are kept and a portion is missing. The table shows tens of thousands of clones, with 75% to 95% occurring only once. The sample here was peripheral blood, taken 28 days after the second AZD1222 dose. Every receptor here comes from an adult who received the AZD1222 COVID-19 vaccine.

The chain uses TRBV29-1 and TRBJ1-2; tentatively, D is TRBD1 (6 bases). With 6 bases removed from V and 7 bases from J, the gap between germline ends came to 15 bases. Germline values: CDR1 SQVTM, CDR2 ANQGSEA. The CDR3 sequence is 12 residues long. The DNA of the CDR3 is TGCAGCGTCGGTCGGACAGAGGGTGGCTACACCTTC. It encodes CSVGRTEGGYTF. Using reference TRBV29-1 and TRBJ1-2 for the parts outside the CDR3, the full variable domain is SAVISQKPSRDICQRGTSLTIQCQVDSQVTMMFWYRQQPGQSLTLIATANQGSEATYESGFVIDKFPISRPNLTFSTLTVSNMSPEDSSIYLCSVGRTEGGYTFGSGTRLTVV.

V and J are TRBV7-2 and TRBJ2-5; D is undetermined. This CDR3 region has 14 residues. V gave up 5 bases and J gave up 4 bases, with 14 bases separating them. The V gene's germline CDR1 is SGHTA and CDR2 FQGNSA. The CDR3 region is CASSPPLVRETQYF. The CDR3 DNA follows: TGTGCCAGCAGCCCCCCCTTGGTGAGAGAGACCCAGTACTTC.

This rearrangement joins TRBV4-1 to TRBJ2-3; D might be TRBD2 (7 bases). The germline CDR1 and CDR2 sequences are MGHRA and YSYEKL. The V end was cut by 2 bases, the J end by 0 bases, with 18 bases between. The CDR3 is made up of 18 amino acids. The CDR3 nucleotides are TGCGCCAGCAGCCAATTTAATAAGGGGGGGACTAGCACAGATACGCAGTATTTT. Amino acids: CASSQFNKGGTSTDTQYF.

V is TRBV27 and J is TRBJ2-7; maybe TRBD1 (8 bases). Germline values: CDR1 MNHEY, CDR2 SMNVEV (reference sequence). The CDR3 extends over 15 amino acids. With 6 bases removed from V and 5 bases from J, the gap between germline ends came to 20 bases. The CDR3 region has the DNA TGTGCCAGCAGCCTAGACAGGGGCGCGGGGGACGAGCAGTACTTC. The encoded protein is CASSLDRGAGDEQYF.

The chain employs TRBV7-3 and TRBJ1-1, with unresolved D. The CDR3 sequence is 13 residues long. With 4 bases removed from V and 1 base from J, the gap between germline ends came to 7 bases. Germline V CDR1 and CDR2: SGHTA, FQGTGA. The CDR3 is CASSSEGNTEAFF. The CDR3 DNA reads TGTGCCAGCAGCTCGGAAGGGAACACTGAAGCTTTCTTT.

The V call is TRBV30, the J call TRBJ2-3, with 11 bases matching TRBD1. V was clipped by 2 bases and J by 3 bases; unmatched bases: 4. The V gene's germline CDR1 is GTSNPN and CDR2 SVGIG (reference sequence). This CDR3 has 15 residues. CDR3 sequence: CAWSRTGGRTDTQYF. The DNA of the CDR3 is TGTGCCTGGAGTAGGACAGGGGGCCGGACAGATACGCAGTATTTT.

The V call is TRBV27, the J call TRBJ2-7; D might be TRBD1 or TRBD2, each matching 6 bases. Germline V gene lookup returns CDR1 MNHEY and CDR2 SMNVEV (reference sequence). V was pared by 8 bases and J by 5 bases, with 13 bases between. The CDR3 runs to 12 residues. As DNA, the CDR3 is TGTGCCAGCTATGGGGGGCCCCACGAGCAGTACTTC. As protein: CASYGGPHEQYF.

This clone was found once. V is TRBV19 and J is TRBJ2-7; 10 nucleotides line up with TRBD1. The CDR3 loop spans 15 amino acids. The junction had 4 bases not matched to a gene; V was cut back by 3 bases and J by 2 bases. Germline assignment: CDR1 LNHDA and CDR2 SQIVND (reference sequence). The CDR3 loop reads CASSISGQGTYEQYF. The DNA for the CDR3 is TGTGCCAGTAGTATCTCGGGACAGGGGACCTACGAGCAGTACTTC.

This clone was observed once. The CDR3 spells CASSVAAGNSGNTIYF. CDR3 nucleotides: TGTGCCAGCAGCGTAGCTGCAGGGAACTCTGGAAACACCATATATTTT. This chain uses TRBV9 with TRBJ1-3, with D tentatively TRBD1 (5 bases). Germline assignment: CDR1 SGDLS and CDR2 YYNGEE. Trimming took off 0 bases at V and 0 bases at J, with 10 bases between the two ends. The CDR3 contains 16 residues.

This clone was observed a handful of times. The CDR3 nucleotides are TGTGCCAGCAGTTACTCAGGGAGCTCCTACAATGAGCAGTTCTTC. Translating gives CASSYSGSSYNEQFF. V usage is TRBV6-5 and J usage is TRBJ2-1; weak D call: TRBD2 (5 bases). CDR3 size: 15 residues. Trimming pared 0 bases from V and 0 bases from J, leaving 6 bases between. Germline V lookup: CDR1 MNHEY, CDR2 SVGAGI.

The chain carries TRBV4-3 and TRBJ1-5; D gene ambiguous. Trimming took 3 bases from V and 1 from J, leaving 10 bases between them. The germline CDR1 and CDR2 sequences are LGHNA and YSLEER. The CDR3 is 15 residues long. In nucleotides, the CDR3 is TGCGCCAGCAGCCAGCGGCTGAACAGCAATCAGCCCCAGCATTTT. Protein product: CASSQRLNSNQPQHF.

The genes are TRBV11-1 and TRBJ1-5; TRBD1 might be the D (6 bases). This CDR3 region has 13 residues. Trimming pared 5 bases from V and 4 bases from J, leaving 9 bases between. Germline CDR1 SGHAT, CDR2 FQDESV (reference sequence). The CDR3 here is CASSLDRNQPQHF. The CDR3 DNA reads as TGTGCCAGCAGCCTTGACAGGAATCAGCCCCAGCATTTT.

This clone was counted once. The rearrangement links TRBV7-9 to TRBJ1-4, with a weak D call TRBD1 (5 bases). Trimming left V 1 base short and J 0 bases short, with 15 bases between. Germline assignment: CDR1 SEHNR and CDR2 FQNEAQ (reference sequence). The CDR3 is 18 residues long. The CDR3 nucleotides read TGTGCCAGCAGCTTAGGAGACGGCAGGGATGCAACTAATGAAAAACTGTTTTTT. It translates to CASSLGDGRDATNEKLFF.

This chain joins TRBV28 and TRBJ2-7; 8 bases align to TRBD2. V shed 3 bases, J shed 2 bases, and the junction held 12 bases outside the gene matches. Germline V gene data show CDR1 as MDHEN and CDR2 as SYDVKM. This CDR3 comprises 17 residues. The CDR3 region has the DNA TGTGCCAGCAGTTTTTTTCACGGGGGGGCGATAACCTACGAGCAGTACTTC. This sequence encodes CASSFFHGGAITYEQYF.

With regard to this clone: The limits of the CDR3 on the DNA are not certain, so only TCRdb's listed CDR3 is given. The identical CDR3 is also encoded by other nucleotide sequences in the sample. The chain is built from TRBV3-1 (or the pseudogene TRBV3-2) and TRBJ2-7; the D call TRBD2 from the table was never checked on the DNA. The germline V gene has CDR1 LGHDT and CDR2 YNNKEL (reference sequence). The CDR3 totals 15 residues, both ends included. The CDR3 loop reads CASSQVASGALEQYF.

The V and J genes are TRBV11-3 and TRBJ2-7; D not resolved. V lost 2 bases and J lost 0, with 14 bases in between. The CDR3 is made up of 16 amino acids. Germline assignment: CDR1 SGHNT and CDR2 YENEEA. This CDR3 is CASSLMVVSSSYEQYF. The CDR3 nucleotides are TGTGCCAGCAGCTTAATGGTCGTCAGTTCCTCCTACGAGCAGTACTTC.

CDR3 sequence (DNA): TGTGCCAGCAGCCGTGGACGCAATCAGCCCCAGCATTTT. It yields the protein CASSRGRNQPQHF. The chain joins TRBV4-2 to TRBJ1-5; D remains unclear. Germline V gene data show CDR1 as LGHNA and CDR2 as YNFKEQ. This CDR3 comprises 13 residues. The V end lost 4 bases, the J end lost 2 bases, and 6 bases lay between the germline ends.

The genes are TRBV5-1 and TRBJ1-3, with D unclear. Germline CDR1 SGHRS, CDR2 YFSETQ. The CDR3 covers 14 residues. Deletions cut 0 bases from V and 8 bases from J, with 12 bases between. The CDR3 nucleotides are TGCGCCAGCAGCTTGGCCCCCTTGGGAGACACCATATATTTT. It encodes CASSLAPLGDTIYF.

V is TRBV6-5 and J is TRBJ2-3; D gene uncertain. The germline gives CDR1 MNHEY, CDR2 SVGAGI. V was shortened by 6 bases and J by 2 bases, with 9 bases between the two germline ends. The CDR3 is 13 amino acids. The CDR3 loop is CASRPGNTDTQYF. In nucleotides, the CDR3 is TGTGCCAGCAGACCCGGTAACACAGATACGCAGTATTTT.

This chain uses TRBV2 with TRBJ2-5; 8 bases map to TRBD1. The CDR3 is made up of 14 amino acids. The germline V gene encodes CDR1 SNHLY and CDR2 FYNNEI. Germline trimming cut 5 bases from V and 5 bases from J; bases unmatched to any gene: 7. This CDR3 is CASSPRQGWETQYF. CDR3 nucleotides: TGTGCCAGCAGTCCCAGACAGGGGTGGGAGACCCAGTACTTC.

This clone was picked up one time. The chain links TRBV12-3 or TRBV12-4 to TRBJ1-2; 8 positions agree with TRBD1. J gave up 11 bases and V 5 bases, and 10 bases lay outside the gene matches. This CDR3 region has 13 residues. The CDR3 loop is CASSLPGQGLYTF. The CDR3 region has the DNA TGTGCCAGCAGTCTACCTGGACAGGGCCTTTACACCTTC.

The CDR3 DNA reads as TGTGCCAGCAGCCCTGTTGGAGGGGGGAATTCACCCCTCCACTTT. Amino acid sequence: CASSPVGGGNSPLHF. This chain connects TRBV5-6 to TRBJ1-6, with TRBD1 as a possible D gene (6 bases). The CDR3 extends over 15 amino acids. The germline gives CDR1 SGHDT, CDR2 YYEEEE. V was shortened by 4 bases and J by 7 bases, with 15 bases between the two germline ends.